The 24 T cell receptor beta chains below come from one sample, sequenced in a study of CD8 T cells in ankylosing spondylitis. Using its own MiXCR run on the 5' RACE reads, TCRdb lists one record per CDR3 protein. This sample has 110,000 to 150,000 distinct CDR3 sequences, with roughly 8.3% found just once. Sequenced: synovial fluid, either unsorted or a sorted T cell fraction (not recorded which). The receptors shown here come from a male donor with ankylosing spondylitis.

The table lists this clonotype with a few counts. The chain combines TRBV30 with TRBJ2-2; a weak D match, TRBD2 (6 bases). The germline V gene has CDR1 GTSNPN and CDR2 SVGIG (reference sequence). Trimming pared 5 bases from V and 4 bases from J, leaving 14 bases between. The CDR3 has 14 residues. CDR3 region: CAWGGIGFTGELFF. The CDR3 nucleotides are TGTGCCTGGGGAGGGATAGGCTTCACCGGGGAGCTGTTTTTT.

The chain links TRBV20-1 to TRBJ2-7; TRBD2 is a possible D gene (6 bases). CDR3 length: 12 amino acids. V was trimmed by 5 bases and J by 4 bases, leaving 12 bases between them. In germline, CDR1 is DFQATT, CDR2 SNEGSKA (reference sequence). In DNA, the CDR3 is TGCAGTGCTGTGGGAGGAGGGTACGAGCAGTACTTC. Encoded protein: CSAVGGGYEQYF.

In this sample, this clonotype turned up many times. The CDR3 reads CASSLEGGQPQHF. The CDR3 coding sequence is TGTGCCAGCAGTTTAGAGGGTGGTCAGCCCCAGCATTTT. This chain links TRBV27 with TRBJ1-5; D unresolved. The V end lost 2 bases, the J end lost 6 bases, and 8 bases lay between the germline ends. This CDR3 spans 13 amino acids. The V gene's germline CDR1 is MNHEY and CDR2 SMNVEV (reference sequence).

This clonotype was seen ten or more times. V usage is TRBV9 and J usage is TRBJ1-1; the match to TRBD1 covers 7 bases. After removal of 4 bases from V and 5 bases from J, the junction contained 5 bases not matched to a gene. CDR1 and CDR2 (germline): SGDLS, YYNGEE. The CDR3 totals 13 residues. Here the CDR3 reads CASSLTQGTEAFF. CDR3 nucleotide sequence: TGTGCCAGCAGCTTAACACAGGGGACTGAAGCTTTCTTT.

This clonotype showed up many times. This chain uses TRBV5-1 with TRBJ1-3; D gene ambiguous. Trimming removed 0 bases from V and 0 bases from J, with 7 bases in between. Germline loops: CDR1 SGHRS, CDR2 YFSETQ. The CDR3 consists of 15 residues. CDR3: CASSLVGSSGNTIYF. The CDR3 DNA reads as TGCGCCAGCAGCTTGGTTGGCAGCTCTGGAAACACCATATATTTT.

This clonotype was seen many times. The V call is TRBV20-1, the J call TRBJ1-1, with D perhaps TRBD1 (5 bases). There are 12 residues in the CDR3. V lost 5 bases and J 5 bases, leaving 12 bases between the germline ends. Germline V CDR1 and CDR2: DFQATT, SNEGSKA (reference sequence). The CDR3 protein is CSAAQGLTEAFF. For the CDR3, the DNA is TGCAGTGCTGCCCAGGGCTTGACTGAAGCTTTCTTT.

The genes are TRBV27 and TRBJ1-2, with 7 bases identical to TRBD1. Trimming at V came to 4 bases and at J to 8 bases, leaving 10 bases not matched to a gene. This CDR3 has 14 amino acids. Germline CDR1 MNHEY, CDR2 SMNVEV (reference sequence). For the CDR3, the DNA is TGTGCCAGCAGTTCCATTCACAGGGGAGGAGGCTACACCTTC. Protein sequence: CASSSIHRGGGYTF.

This clonotype was seen only a few times. The genes are TRBV5-5 and TRBJ2-5; no reliable D call. This CDR3 comprises 14 residues. Germline CDR1 is SGHKS and CDR2 is YYEKEE (reference sequence). The V end lost 4 bases, the J end lost 0 bases, and 10 bases lay between the germline ends. CDR3 in amino acids: CASSVATYQETQYF. CDR3 coding DNA: TGTGCCAGCAGCGTCGCGACATACCAAGAGACCCAGTACTTC.

This clonotype showed up many times. The chain has TRBV29-1 and TRBJ2-1; D is undetermined. The CDR3 is 11 residues long. The V gene lost 8 bases and the J gene lost 8 bases, with 13 bases spanning the gap. Germline V gene data show CDR1 as SQVTM and CDR2 as ANQGSEA. The CDR3 sequence: CSTKAVDEQFF. The CDR3 DNA is TGCAGCACAAAGGCAGTGGATGAGCAGTTCTTC.

This chain connects TRBV29-1 to TRBJ1-2; 11 positions agree with TRBD1. The CDR3 is 13 amino acids. Trimming took 6 bases from V and 6 from J; bases not matched to a gene: 6. Germline V gene sequence: CDR1 SQVTM, CDR2 ANQGSEA. CDR3 DNA: TGCAGCGTCTTCGGACAGGGGGCCCATGGCTACACCTTC. Translated, it gives CSVFGQGAHGYTF.

This clonotype has ten or more counts. V usage is TRBV4-1 and J usage is TRBJ1-5; D is unclear. Germline-derived CDR1 and CDR2 are MGHRA and YSYEKL. V was cut by 4 bases and J by 1 base, with 14 bases left in between. This CDR3 spans 16 amino acids. CDR3: CASSPPGRGSNQPQHF. CDR3 nucleotides: TGCGCCAGCAGCCCCCCGGGCCGGGGAAGCAATCAGCCCCAGCATTTT.

This clonotype was seen ten or more times. The V gene is TRBV4-1, the J gene TRBJ1-2; D is undetermined. CDR3 length equals 15 residues. Germline values: CDR1 MGHRA, CDR2 YSYEKL. Deletions cut 1 base from V and 2 bases from J, with 11 bases between. Written as DNA, the CDR3 is TGCGCCAGCAGCCAAGGTGGAGGCTTAAACTATGGCTACACCTTC. Amino acids: CASSQGGGLNYGYTF.

At least ten counts were recorded for this clonotype. This rearrangement joins TRBV7-9 to TRBJ2-5; D is ambiguous. The germline CDR1 and CDR2 sequences are SEHNR and FQNEAQ (reference sequence). This CDR3 is built from 14 residues. Trimming took 2 bases from V and 6 from J, leaving 13 bases between them. This chain's CDR3 is CASSLISGTQTQYF. The CDR3 bases are TGTGCCAGCAGCTTAATATCGGGTACACAGACCCAGTACTTC.

At least ten counts were recorded for this clonotype. The chain employs TRBV29-1 and TRBJ1-4; 7 bases are a match to TRBD1. Trimming took 6 bases from V and 5 from J; bases not matched to a gene: 9. Germline CDR1 is SQVTM and CDR2 is ANQGSEA. The CDR3 contains 14 residues. The CDR3 loop is CSVRTGQINEKLFF. The CDR3 DNA sequence: TGCAGCGTCCGAACGGGACAGATCAATGAAAAACTGTTTTTT.

The V and J genes are TRBV10-2 and TRBJ1-6; D remains ambiguous. The germline V gene has CDR1 WSHSY and CDR2 SAAADI. V gave up 0 bases and J gave up 8 bases, with 5 bases separating them. CDR3 length: 13 residues. For the CDR3, the DNA is TGCGCCAGCAGTGAGTCTCCTGATTCACCCCTCCACTTT. Translated, it gives CASSESPDSPLHF.

This clonotype showed up just a few times. The CDR3 sequence: CASSPTGEETYEQYF. In nucleotides, the CDR3 is TGTGCCAGCAGTCCGACAGGAGAAGAAACCTACGAGCAGTACTTC. The chain recombines TRBV27 with TRBJ2-7, with D possibly being TRBD1 (6 bases). Between the trimmed V and J ends, which lost 5 bases and 2 bases, there was a span of 16 bases. This CDR3 is 15 amino acids long. CDR1 MNHEY and CDR2 SMNVEV come from the germline V gene (reference sequence).

This clonotype was observed many times. The V call is TRBV18, the J call TRBJ1-5, with D perhaps matching TRBD1 (5 bases). The V gene lost 2 bases and the J gene lost 1 base, with 12 bases spanning the gap. This CDR3 spans 16 amino acids. From germline, CDR1 is KGHSH and CDR2 LQKENI. The DNA for the CDR3 is TGTGCCAGCTCACCAGTCGGGGACCGAAGCAATCAGCCCCAGCATTTT. Translated: CASSPVGDRSNQPQHF.

This clonotype came up many times. The V and J genes are TRBV28 and TRBJ2-3; D call uncertain. Trimming removed 4 bases at V and 4 bases at J, with 12 bases between. This CDR3 is built from 14 residues. Germline loops: CDR1 MDHEN, CDR2 SYDVKM. The CDR3 bases are TGTGCCAGCAGTTCTCGAATCTCCGCAGATACGCAGTATTTT. It translates to CASSSRISADTQYF.

This rearrangement joins TRBV6-5 to TRBJ1-2; 8 bases line up with TRBD1. Germline V CDR1 and CDR2: MNHEY, SVGAGI. Losses at the gene ends were 0 bases for V and 4 bases for J; bases not matched to a gene: 4. The length of the CDR3 is 15 residues. The CDR3 loop is CASSYSGQGSYGYTF. The CDR3 bases are TGTGCCAGCAGTTACTCAGGACAGGGAAGCTATGGCTACACCTTC.

The sample holds a few counts of this clonotype. Given a much more abundant clone one base away, this may be a read error. V usage is TRBV20-1 and J usage is TRBJ2-5; D ambiguous. Germline CDR1 is DFQATT and CDR2 is SNEGSKA (reference sequence). Trimming took 2 bases from V and 5 from J, leaving 12 bases between them. The CDR3 has 13 amino acids. The CDR3 loop reads CSARQGNRETQYF. CDR3 in DNA: TGCAGTGCTAGACAAGGGAATCGGGAGACCCAGTACTTC.

This clonotype was seen repeatedly, ten times or more. The chain employs TRBV28 and TRBJ1-5; tentative D call: TRBD1 (5 bases). The CDR3 totals 13 residues. Germline CDR1 is MDHEN and CDR2 is SYDVKM. Trimming took 6 bases from V and 1 from J, leaving 7 bases between them. The DNA of the CDR3 is TGTGCCAGCAGCCGGGACAGCAATCAGCCCCAGCATTTT. Amino acid sequence: CASSRDSNQPQHF.

This chain connects TRBV7-2 to TRBJ2-7; TRBD1 matches at 9 bases. Unmatched junction bases numbered 9, after V lost 3 bases and J lost 6 bases. Per germline, CDR1 SGHTA and CDR2 FQGNSA. The CDR3 has 15 residues. The CDR3 loop is CASSFIGQGTGEQYF. CDR3 bases: TGTGCCAGCAGCTTCATCGGACAGGGGACCGGCGAGCAGTACTTC.

This clonotype was observed many times. The chain combines TRBV7-6 with TRBJ2-2, with no clear D. Trimming took 5 bases from V and 4 from J, leaving 11 bases between them. The germline CDR1 and CDR2 sequences are SGHVS and FNYEAQ. The CDR3 length is 14 residues. The CDR3 DNA follows: TGTGCCAGCAGCGCAGATGGGGTCACCGGGGAGCTGTTTTTT. Its protein is CASSADGVTGELFF.

This clonotype has ten or more counts. The rearrangement links TRBV5-5 to TRBJ1-5; 7 nucleotides align to TRBD1. Germline CDR1 reads SGHKS; CDR2 reads YYEKEE (reference sequence). This CDR3 region has 15 residues. V lost 6 bases and J lost 2; bases outside the gene matches: 8. The CDR3 loop is CASTLGGQGNQPQHF. The CDR3 nucleotides read TGTGCCAGCACCCTCGGTGGACAGGGCAATCAGCCCCAGCATTTT.